This T cell receptor beta chain was documented in a study of cytomegalovirus exposure and HLA in healthy donors (dated by TCRdb to about 2017). Looking at the study overall: In an earlier analysis of about 560 of the donors, approximately 300 Gb of sequence data and some 120 million unique TCR beta sequences from roughly 200 million T cells were reported. Roughly 300 gigabases of sequencing data and approximately 84 million unique TCR sequences were included in an early release covering 500 to 750 HLA-typed donors. Among the approximately 400 genotyped donors, around 81% belonged to the genetic ancestry cluster associated with self-reported Caucasian donors. The study aimed to test whether signatures of past pathogen exposure could be identified by cataloging public T cell receptors. The T cell repertoires of 666 subjects were profiled by immunosequencing and related to cytomegalovirus serostatus. A separate validation cohort of 100 to 150 different subjects was used in addition to the approximately 640-subject first cohort. High-throughput TCR immunosequencing, statistical association of individual TCRs with disease status, and machine learning were combined to predict cytomegalovirus infection status. A later analysis re-analyzed previously published TCR beta repertoires from about 730 donors and added high-resolution HLA genotyping to study TCR occurrence patterns. The later analysis used no new phenotypic data to find candidate immune exposures, relying instead on TCR beta sequences and their occurrence across donors. An earlier analysis of nearly 600 of the donors applied high-throughput TCR beta sequencing to assess whether each TCR beta V gene segment acted as functional or pseudogenic. Donor age, sex, ethnicity and CMV serostatus were compiled together with the repertoire data. Genome-wide SNP genotypes for about three fifths of the 666 donors were used in a later genetic analysis, which treated that subset as a discovery cohort. All discovery cohort repertoires had been generated using a single sequencing platform. Both class I and class II loci were covered by HLA typing, at four-digit resolution. The number of typed donors differed by locus: roughly 629-630 for A, B, C, DRB1 and DQB1; roughly 510 for DQA1; 606 for DPA1; and around 450 for DPB1. Roughly five DR-DQ haplotypes were treated as single units for association and clustering because of strong linkage in the cohort. Across approximately 420 genotyped donors of the cohort, an average of approximately 200,000 unique TCR beta nucleotide sequences per donor were sequenced, and about a sixth of those sequences were non-productive. The study at large found these results: In a later analysis, around 17,000 TCR beta sequences were associated with specific HLA alleles at a false discovery rate of 0.05. HLA typing was unavailable for some donors at each locus, so association tests used only the typed subset. An association between a missense DCLRE1C variant and V-gene and J-gene trimming of TCR beta chains was found in a later genetic analysis and replicated in an independent cohort. A further reported finding was that TCR beta sequences accurately predicted the HLA-A and HLA-B alleles for most subjects in the first cohort. The authors suggested that the approach could potentially be extended to other disease states and immunological phenotypes. A later analysis reported that several top co-occurrence clusters appeared linked to parvovirus B19, influenza, CMV and Epstein-Barr virus. In the study, about 150 TCR beta chains were listed as associated with cytomegalovirus. In vitro tests confirmed that a few of the cytomegalovirus-associated TCR beta chains recognize cytomegalovirus antigens. A cluster of highly shared sequence variants was judged likely to represent a technical artifact of the sequencing pipeline. The classifier was reported to diagnose cytomegalovirus status with high specificity and sensitivity in both the original and validation cohorts. A later analysis found that HLA-associated TCR beta chains were more clonally expanded and had lower generation probabilities than equally common non-associated chains. In this cohort, only TCR beta chains were sequenced, and detectable features were limited by the absence of alpha or paired-chain data. Most TCR sequences were seen in very few donors, while some public TCRs were found in many individuals. A later genetic analysis reported fewer N-insertions in productive TCRs among donors in an Asian-associated ancestry cluster than the roughly 700-donor mean. Assigning TCR associations to individual alleles was difficult when HLA alleles, especially DR and DQ, strongly co-occurred. Linkage disequilibrium might explain the correlated functional status among segregating V segments, but an unknown experimental factor could not be excluded. The presence/absence analyses assumed that sequencing depth was roughly uniform across donors, and that assumption may not be true. Immune exposure information for the cohort was limited to CMV serostatus. A later analysis found that TCR association rates varied across HLA loci, with DRB1 alleles showing the most associated TCRs and HLA-C alleles the fewest. A later analysis found that most CMV-associated TCR beta chains appeared HLA-restricted, with HLA associations seemingly driven largely by CMV exposure. In an earlier analysis of around 500 of the donors, most TCR beta V segments appeared in productive rearrangements about 90% or about 30% of the time, broadly matching IMGT annotations. Because counts were too low, more than 15 rarely observed V segments, including chromosome 9 orphons, were left out of the earlier analysis of some 640 of the donors. Some IMGT-functional V segments, including TRBV6-2 and TRBV6-3, could not be told apart with the 87-base-pair reads, so those segments were excluded.

The method was the immunoSEQ multiplex PCR assay. A mixture of 60 forward primers for TCR Vbeta segments and 13 reverse primers for TCR Jbeta segments was used in the multiplex PCR. The CDR3 region of rearranged TCR beta genes was amplified from genomic DNA with a multiplex PCR assay. Amplified TCR beta libraries were sequenced as 87-base-pair reads on the Illumina HiSeq System. Concerning the study's data processing: A later analysis counted about 80 million unique TCR beta chains across the 650 to 800 repertoires, and around 12 million of these chains were shared by at least two donors. To remove PCR and sequencing errors, raw reads were error-corrected and collapsed into unique sequences using a nearest-neighbor algorithm that merged closely related sequences. V, D and J gene segments were assigned by aligning CDR3 sequences to IMGT reference sequences. For a sequence to be retained, a match of at least six nucleotides was required to both a V gene segment and a J gene segment. A rearrangement was called productive if the CDR3 had no stop codons and remained in frame with V and J, and every other rearrangement was called non-productive. CDR3 was defined by IMGT convention, running from the second conserved V-encoded cysteine to the conserved J-encoded phenylalanine. In an earlier analysis of around 570 of the donors, sequences lacking an unambiguous match to a single V gene segment were excluded. In an earlier analysis of 587 of the donors, a V segment was called functional when productive rearrangements were above 56.7%, and segregating when the standard deviation between donors exceeded 5%. To diagnose cytomegalovirus status from the catalog of TCR beta chain sequences, a statistical classification framework was built. In a later analysis, TCR nucleotide sequences were compared against IMGT/GENE-DB human TR gene sequences so that V and J genes could be assigned. The TCRdist pipeline was used in a later analysis to assign CDR3 sequences and most-parsimonious VDJ recombination scenarios. A later analysis defined each TCR beta chain by its CDR3 amino acid sequence plus V-gene family, and excluded reads lacking a unique V-gene family. To address suspected cross-contamination and a sequencing artifact, a later analysis removed a few hundred highly shared, low-generation-probability nucleotide sequences. In a later analysis, a clonal expansion index for each public chain was calculated from normalized within-repertoire ranks of inferred template counts. A later analysis computed generation probabilities with a VDJ recombination model fitted to out-of-frame rearrangements, and checked the results against IGoR. Hypergeometric tests were used in a later analysis to score TCR-TCR, TCR-HLA and TCR-CMV co-occurrence, with a repertoire-size bias correction applied to the TCR pairs. In a later analysis, false discovery rates were estimated by permuting HLA or CMV assignments 20 times. In a later analysis, co-occurring TCRs were grouped using DBSCAN, and TCRdist sequence similarity was added for clustering within HLA-allele-positive subsets. Repertoires with fewer than 30,000 or more than 120,000 public chains were left out of co-occurrence clustering, as were about five repertoires with anomalous nucleotide sharing. The clones in this table, taken by TCRdb from immuneACCESS, are in-frame only. Not every clone is retained; where verified, under half of the shortfall comes from an unresolved V gene, and the cause of the rest is unknown. V and J calls plus clone size are reproduced from that table; the DNA served to infer D and trimming. The sample data list approximately 130,000 clones, and over 70% of these were observed just once. Of the sample, about 3% falls within the top ten clones.

Deletion took 2 bases off V and 0 bases off J, with a span of 15 bases between the germline ends. CDR3 length: 17 amino acids, cysteine to phenylalanine. Only the CDR3 DNA is retained, 51 bases long and in frame from the first base. Looking up the germline V gene yields CDR1 LGHNA and CDR2 YSLEER. In total, about 650 healthy bone marrow donors made up the cohort. All cohort members were sampled while nominally healthy, although unrecorded immune exposures were likely present. The donor tested CMV seronegative, placing the donor among the 352 seronegative members of the cohort. Each donor provided a peripheral blood sample, and peripheral blood mononuclear cells were used for TCR beta sequencing. Genomic DNA was extracted from the blood cell samples with the Qiagen DNeasy Blood Extraction Kit. Of note for this clone: Its antigen remains undetermined. Base qualities are not provided; no much larger clone lies one nucleotide away.

The receptor chain draws on TRBV4-3 and TRBJ2-3; the D segment could be TRBD2, given 6 matching bases. The TCR sequence derives from a man aged 25 to 45 in good health and CMV-seronegative. Sequencing used PBMCs. The nucleotide sequence reads as follows: TGCGCCAGCAGCCAATACGGCAGCGGGCCGAGCACAGATACGCAGTATTTT. Its translation is CASSQYGSGPSTDTQYF.